This T cell receptor beta chain derives from a study of molecular identifiers for immune sequencing clone quantification (dated by TCRdb to the late 2010s). For the study in its entirety: In a replicate experiment, RNA from roughly 21,000 or 96,000 naive CD8 T cells was split into five aliquots, four of which were sequenced. This methods study used CD8 T cells to benchmark TCR RNA copy counting and molecular-identifier clustering-based TCR repertoire sequencing (MIDCIRS).

On this clonotype: The clone's antigen remains unknown. It has no much larger one-base neighbor in the sample; base qualities were not kept.

Libraries of naive CD8 T cells were generated from around 20,000 to 990,000 sorted cells, with 10%, 30% or 50% of the purified RNA used. Naive CD8 T cells, defined as CD8+CD4-CCR7+CD45RA+, were FACS-sorted into RLT Plus buffer on a BD FACSAria II. Roughly ten TCR copies' worth of Jurkat RNA were spiked into about 20,000-1,000,000 naive CD8 T cell samples to test detection sensitivity. Enrichment of CD8 T cells was performed with RosetteSep CD8+ T Cell Enrichment Cocktail and Ficoll-Paque, after which ACK red cell lysis was carried out. Results and caveats for the whole study, not just this receptor: When barcode sub-clustering was not used, chimeric consensus sequences inflated TCR diversity, with chimeras reaching as high as 47%. Spiked-in Jurkat TCR RNA equivalent to a single cell was reported to be detectable even among over 800,000 naive CD8 T cells. Modeling indicated 2.5 to 3.5 TCR RNA copies recovered per cell, compared with about 10 by digital PCR, which implies a capture efficiency of approximately 30%. Naive libraries contained spiked-in Jurkat TCR RNA (approximately ten copies' worth), which is not part of the donor repertoire. Clones above 20 RNA copies held over 97% of molecules in CMV-specific effector cells but under 1% in naive cells. Highly expanded clone sizes could be underestimated if identical TCR molecules share a barcode.

From cysteine to phenylalanine, the CDR3 is 16 amino acids long. The kept DNA is CDR3 alone, 48 bases in frame from the first base. A distance of 14 bases separates the germline ends of V and J, which lose 1 base and 4 bases respectively. The CDR1 and CDR2 encoded by the germline V gene are SGHTA and FQGTGA. The protocol used for the library was PCR. For sequencing, a NextSeq 500 was employed. Bulk TCR libraries were made following a previously described method, with the TCR primers given in Table S5. The Qiagen AllPrep DNA/RNA kit was used to purify total RNA. Before any analysis, reads coming from multiple sequencing runs of the same library were combined into one pool. The source study handled its data this way. Reads were retained only if the reads had an exact TCR constant sequence, and the retained reads were trimmed to 150 nt and grouped according to their 12-nt molecular barcodes. Within each barcode group, reads were sub-clustered at a 15% Levenshtein threshold, and quality-weighted consensus sequences were built per RNA molecule. Non-functional sequences were excluded, and lower-count sequences lying one edit away from another sequence were also excluded. Based on a fit of two negative binomial distributions, barcode sub-clusters having less than 20% of the maximum read count were discarded. The public sequencing data were trimmed at Q25 with fastp and processed into clonotypes with MiXCR by TCRdb, which kept only in-frame beta chains. Entries are consolidated by CDR3 protein sequence, retaining the most common genes and DNA. In this record, the V and J calls reflect TCRdb's handling and not the investigators' own analysis. The sample data list approximately 630,000 distinct CDR3 sequences, and 25% of these were observed just once. About 0.73% of the sample goes to the ten largest clones.

The specimen sequenced was naive CD8+ T cells from blood, with Jurkat cell RNA spiked in. The cell subset or site label of this sample denotes: FACS-sorted CD8+CD4-CCR7+CD45RA+ naive T cells. Here the chain combines TRBV7-3 and TRBJ2-1; no confident D gene assignment can be made. This TCR was sampled from a human donor in good health. Some libraries in this study had Jurkat cell RNA spiked in. This receptor carries the CDR3 CASSLRLTLPYNEQFF. Read as DNA, the sequence is TGTGCCAGCAGCTTAAGGCTTACTCTACCTTACAATGAGCAGTTCTTC.